Sequencing of this TCR beta chain was carried out in a study of T cells after yellow fever vaccination. Whole-study findings and limits: The appearance of a small share of clonotypes in both CD4 and CD8 compartments was observed. Post-booster samples contained most primary-vaccination clones (approximately 96% CD4, around 88% CD8).

This clonotype has more than one count but fewer than ten. Its antigen is currently unknown. The CDR3 runs to 16 residues. Germline-derived CDR1 and CDR2 are SGHTA and FQGTGA. V trimming: 5 bases; J trimming: 4 bases; junction bases outside the gene matches: 6. The study made its TCR cDNA through 5'RACE template switching. That step introduced a universal primer site along with UMIs. TCRdb reanalysed the 5' RACE reads using MiXCR and keeps one entry per CDR3 protein. This sample yields a few hundred thousand distinct CDR3 sequences, of which 3.5% to 4.5% are seen a single time; roughly 21% belongs to the top ten.

The sequence was obtained from a man between 18 and 35 years old who received the YFV17D yellow fever vaccine. The rearrangement joins TRBV7-3 to TRBJ1-4; 11 bases line up with TRBD1. The specimen was PBMCs, collected 15 days after the yellow fever booster vaccination. DNA for the CDR3: TGTGCCAGCAGCCAGGGGACAGGGGGGAATAATGAAAAACTGTTTTTT. Translating gives CASSQGTGGNNEKLFF.